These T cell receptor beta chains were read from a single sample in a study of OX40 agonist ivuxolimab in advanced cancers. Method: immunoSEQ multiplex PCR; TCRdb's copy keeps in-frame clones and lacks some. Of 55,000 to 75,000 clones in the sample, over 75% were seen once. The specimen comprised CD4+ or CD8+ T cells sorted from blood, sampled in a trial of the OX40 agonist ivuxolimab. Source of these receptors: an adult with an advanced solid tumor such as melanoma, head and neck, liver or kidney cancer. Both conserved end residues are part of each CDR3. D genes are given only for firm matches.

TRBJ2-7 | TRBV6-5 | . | CASRRGSTYEQYF
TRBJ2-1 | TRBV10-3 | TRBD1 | CASLSGQGGNEQFF
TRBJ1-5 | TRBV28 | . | CASSFGNQPQHF
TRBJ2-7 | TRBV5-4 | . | CASSLDEGSYEQYF
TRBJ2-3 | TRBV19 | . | CASSRGGLWGIDTQYF
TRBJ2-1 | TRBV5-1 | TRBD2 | CASSLEGRGDNEQFF
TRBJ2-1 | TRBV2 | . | CASLRGSSYNEQFF
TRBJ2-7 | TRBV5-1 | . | CASSPGTVYEQYF
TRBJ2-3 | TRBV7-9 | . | CASSLASTDTQYF
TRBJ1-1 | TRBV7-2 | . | CASSSAHGGTEAFF
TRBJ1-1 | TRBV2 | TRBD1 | CASSGQGSTEAFF
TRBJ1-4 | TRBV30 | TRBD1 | CAWSVGQGAWGTEKLFF
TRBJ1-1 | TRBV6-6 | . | CASSYTMDTEAFF
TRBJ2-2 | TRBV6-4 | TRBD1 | CASSLRDRDTGELFF
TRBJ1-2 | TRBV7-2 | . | CASSFIRGGGGRGYTF
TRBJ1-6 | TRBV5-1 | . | CASSLEGNVIHF
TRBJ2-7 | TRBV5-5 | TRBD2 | CASSDRQTSGSLHEQYF
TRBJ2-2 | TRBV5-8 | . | CASSFVTYNTGELFF
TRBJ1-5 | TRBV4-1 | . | CASSQETPGAVSNQPQHF
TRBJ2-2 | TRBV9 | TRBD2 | CASSVGAGGHDGELFF
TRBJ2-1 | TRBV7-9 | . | CASSLDSGNYNEQFF
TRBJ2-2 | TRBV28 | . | CASSTGLGGELFF
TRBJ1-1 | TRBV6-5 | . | CASSRPGGDTEAFF
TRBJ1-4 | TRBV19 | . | CASSDYRDRGEKLFF
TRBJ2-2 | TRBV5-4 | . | CASSLALADNTGELFF
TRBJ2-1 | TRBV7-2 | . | CASSTGLFTYNEQFF
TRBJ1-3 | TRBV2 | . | CASSLERGSGNTIYF
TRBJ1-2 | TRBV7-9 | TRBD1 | CASRTGGTGISYTF
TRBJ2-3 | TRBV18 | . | CASSNLLSTDTQYF
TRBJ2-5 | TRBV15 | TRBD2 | CATSRDYQAGDSQYF
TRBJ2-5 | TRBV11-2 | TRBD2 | CASSLTGLAGVAETQYF
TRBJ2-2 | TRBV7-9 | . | CASSWDTNTGELFF
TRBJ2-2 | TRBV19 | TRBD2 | CASSAGLAVGSGELFF